A selection of T cell receptor beta chains follows, all from one sample in a study of blood T cells in healthy people across ages. One entry per CDR3 protein, called by TCRdb with MiXCR from the 5' RACE reads. The table has about 1.4 million distinct CDR3 sequences, 59% seen once. Sequences were obtained from blood. These TCRs come from a man aged 18 to 30 in good health. The CDR3 runs from the conserved cysteine through the conserved F or W. D genes are given only for firm matches. Clone size is given for some rows only: seen once, a few or many times, or a class if the clone is expanded.

j_call	d_call	v_call	clone_size	cdr3_aa	cdr3_nt
TRBJ2-1	NA	TRBV27	NA	CASTSGTFPPYNEQFF	TGTGCCAGCACTTCTGGAACATTCCCGCCCTACAATGAGCAGTTCTTC
TRBJ1-1	NA	TRBV7-9	NA	CASSSNEQVVNTEAFF	TGTGCCAGCAGCTCTAATGAACAGGTTGTGAACACTGAAGCTTTCTTT
TRBJ2-3	NA	TRBV6-2/TRBV6-3	NA	CASSTGLTTQYF	TGTGCCAGCAGTACAGGGTTGACTACGCAGTATTTT
TRBJ1-5	NA	TRBV6-6	few	CASSLLRERGTSNQPQHF	TGTGCCAGCAGCCTCCTTCGGGAGAGGGGAACTAGCAATCAGCCCCAGCATTTT
TRBJ2-1	TRBD2	TRBV12-3/TRBV12-4	NA	CASRVAGVNEQFF	TGTGCCAGCAGGGTAGCGGGGGTCAATGAGCAGTTCTTC
TRBJ2-1	TRBD2	TRBV7-9	few	CASSSRLADIYNEQFF	TGTGCCAGCAGCTCCCGACTAGCGGATATTTACAATGAGCAGTTCTTC
TRBJ2-7	NA	TRBV29-1	NA	CSVGRVDEQYF	TGCAGCGTTGGGCGGGTTGACGAGCAGTACTTC
TRBJ1-5	NA	TRBV12-3/TRBV12-4	NA	CVSSAQGNQPQHF	TGTGTCAGCAGTGCGCAGGGTAATCAGCCCCAGCATTTT
TRBJ1-2	NA	TRBV29-1	NA	CGAELLYGYTF	TGCGGCGCCGAACTCCTCTATGGCTACACCTTC
TRBJ2-1	NA	TRBV6-1	NA	CASSVSLASSGGGEQFF	TGTGCCAGCAGTGTATCCCTGGCCAGCTCTGGTGGAGGTGAGCAGTTCTTC
TRBJ2-1	NA	TRBV30	NA	CAWMIELEQFF	TGTGCCTGGATGATAGAACTTGAGCAGTTCTTC
TRBJ1-2	NA	TRBV9	NA	CASSVATWGNYGYTF	TGTGCCAGCAGCGTAGCTACTTGGGGGAACTATGGCTACACCTTC
TRBJ2-1	TRBD2	TRBV20-1	NA	CSARALILAGGGYSSYNEQFF	TGCAGTGCTAGAGCCCTCATACTAGCGGGAGGCGGGTATAGCTCCTACAATGAGCAGTTCTTC
TRBJ2-3	NA	TRBV25-1	NA	CASSLTEGGDTQYF	TGTGCCAGCAGTCTAACTGAGGGGGGAGATACGCAGTATTTT
TRBJ1-5	TRBD1	TRBV20-1	NA	CSASGDRVYQPQHF	TGCAGTGCTAGTGGCGACAGGGTATATCAGCCCCAGCATTTT
TRBJ1-5	TRBD1	TRBV6-1	NA	CASRAGGMGNQPQHF	TGTGCCAGCAGGGCAGGGGGTATGGGCAATCAGCCCCAGCATTTT
TRBJ1-5	NA	TRBV20-1	NA	CSARRGSGVGSNQPQHF	TGCAGTGCCAGGCGGGGTTCAGGTGTGGGGAGCAATCAGCCCCAGCATTTT
TRBJ1-1	NA	TRBV6-2/TRBV6-3	NA	CASSLDTVQATEAFF	TGTGCCAGCAGCCTCGATACAGTTCAGGCCACTGAAGCTTTCTTT
TRBJ1-2	NA	TRBV7-2	NA	CASSLSLGGFTF	TGTGCCAGCAGCTTATCCCTGGGGGGCTTCACCTTC
TRBJ1-2	TRBD1	TRBV28	NA	CASITGGDGYMDYGYTF	TGTGCCAGCATTACAGGGGGCGATGGGTATATGGACTATGGCTACACCTTC
TRBJ1-2	NA	TRBV20-1	NA	CSAEEAGVTNYGYTF	TGCAGTGCCGAGGAGGCAGGGGTTACTAACTATGGCTACACCTTC
TRBJ2-1	TRBD2	TRBV4-3	few	CASSQGGAGDEQFF	TGCGCCAGCAGCCAAGGAGGTGCGGGGGACGAGCAGTTCTTC